This entry lists 8 T cell receptor beta chains sequenced from one sample in a study of shared clonotypes between healthy human individuals. Naivety among CD8 cells was defined by CD45RO negativity and positive CCR7 selection, thereby excluding terminally differentiated effector memory CD45RA+ cells. The protocol was immunoSEQ multiplex PCR, while the TCRdb copy is restricted to in-frame clones and leaves out a portion. The top ten clones hold 1.5% to 2% of a sample with about 2.1 million clones, around 95% of them seen once. The sample was naive CD8+ T cells from PBMCs. The source of these receptors is a man in his late teens or twenties in good health. Some clones in this sample may be carry-over from other donors' samples.

The rearrangement uses TRBV5-4 and TRBJ2-1, with TRBD2 matching over 13 bases. Trimming cost V 4 bases and J 3 bases; bases outside gene matches: 4. There are 16 residues in the CDR3. Germline CDR1 SGHNT, CDR2 YYREEE (reference sequence). The DNA for the CDR3 is TGTGCCAGCAGCGGCGGGACTAGCGGGATCTACAATGAGCAGTTCTTC. This codes for CASSGGTSGIYNEQFF. The full variable domain, its missing parts supplied by reference TRBV5-4 and TRBJ2-1, is ETGVTQSPTHLIKTRGQQVTLRCSSQSGHNTVSWYQQALGQGPQFIFQYYREEENGRGNFPPRFSGLQFPNYSSELNVNALELDDSALYLCASSGGTSGIYNEQFFGPGTRLTVL.

The chain links TRBV28 to TRBJ1-6; D might be TRBD1 (5 bases). Looked up from germline, CDR1 is MDHEN and CDR2 is SYDVKM. Trimming cost V 8 bases and J 9 bases, with 23 bases left between them. The CDR3 length is 16 residues. CDR3 nucleotides: TGTGCCAGCTCCCTCATCCGGGACGGACCCTTTTCACCCCTCCACTTT. This codes for CASSLIRDGPFSPLHF.

The genes are TRBV19 and TRBJ1-2; D unclear. Trimming took off 10 bases at V and 8 bases at J, with 20 bases between the two ends. The CDR3 contains 13 residues. Germline V gives CDR1 LNHDA, CDR2 SQIVND (reference sequence). The CDR3 DNA follows: TGTGCCACCCCAAAAGATGGGGAAGGCGGCTACACCTTC. It yields the protein CATPKDGEGGYTF.

The CDR3 DNA reads as TGTGCCAGCAGCTTAGGCGAGATGGGTGCCACCTCCTACGAGCAGTACTTC. It encodes CASSLGEMGATSYEQYF. The V and J genes are TRBV7-9 and TRBJ2-7; no firm D call. Germline CDR1 is SEHNR and CDR2 is FQNEAQ (reference sequence). CDR3 size: 17 residues. Between the trimmed V and J ends, which lost 1 base and 0 bases, there was a span of 16 bases.

The chain uses TRBV13 and TRBJ2-5, with 9 bases matching TRBD1. The germline V gene has CDR1 PRHDT and CDR2 FYEKMQ (reference sequence). The CDR3 covers 14 residues. The trim removed 3 bases at V and 6 bases at J, leaving 5 bases unmatched. DNA for the CDR3: TGTGCCAGCAGCTTTGGACAGGGGAGTAAGACCCAGTACTTC. Amino acid sequence: CASSFGQGSKTQYF.

The V call is TRBV28, the J call TRBJ2-3; no clear D. CDR1 is MDHEN, CDR2 SYDVKM, per germline. The CDR3 runs to 14 residues. V gave up 8 bases and J gave up 2 bases, with 14 bases separating them. This CDR3 reads CASRPTASTDTQYF. The DNA for the CDR3 is TGTGCCAGCCGTCCGACGGCTTCCACAGATACGCAGTATTTT.

This clone has just one count. V and J are TRBV2 and TRBJ2-7, with D possibly matching TRBD2 (6 bases). Germline V gene sequence: CDR1 SNHLY, CDR2 FYNNEI. V was clipped by 8 bases and J by 3 bases, with 23 bases between them. The length of the CDR3 is 16 residues. The CDR3 nucleotides are TGTGCCAGCCTTCCCTCTTTGGGGACTCTAGACTACGAGCAGTACTTC. This translates into CASLPSLGTLDYEQYF.

The chain joins TRBV4-1 to TRBJ1-5, with D unresolved. CDR1 is MGHRA and CDR2 is YSYEKL in the germline V gene. The ends were cut back, 0 bases at V and 0 bases at J, with 6 bases in the middle. The CDR3 contains 15 residues. Written as DNA, the CDR3 is TGCGCCAGCAGCCAAGACAGGAGTAGCAATCAGCCCCAGCATTTT. This codes for CASSQDRSSNQPQHF.